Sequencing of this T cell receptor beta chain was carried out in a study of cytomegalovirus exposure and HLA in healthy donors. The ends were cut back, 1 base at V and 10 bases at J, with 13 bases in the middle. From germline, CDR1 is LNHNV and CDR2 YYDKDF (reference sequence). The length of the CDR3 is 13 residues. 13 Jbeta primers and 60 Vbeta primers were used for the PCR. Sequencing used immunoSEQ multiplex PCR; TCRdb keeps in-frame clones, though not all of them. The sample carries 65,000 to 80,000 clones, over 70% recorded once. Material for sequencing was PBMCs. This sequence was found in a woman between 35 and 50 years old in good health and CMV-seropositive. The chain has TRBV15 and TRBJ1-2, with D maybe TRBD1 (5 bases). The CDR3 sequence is CATSRAGRDFYTF. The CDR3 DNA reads TGTGCCACCAGCAGAGCGGGGAGGGACTTCTACACCTTC. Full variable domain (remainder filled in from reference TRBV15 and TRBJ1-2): DAMVIQNPRYQVTQFGKPVTLSCSQTLNHNVMYWYQQKSSQAPKLLFHYYDKDFNNEADTPDNFQSRRPNTSFCFLDIRSPGLGDTAMYLCATSRAGRDFYTFGSGTRLTVV.